Each of the 22 T cell receptor beta chains below was sequenced from the same sample in a study of CD4+ T cells in melanoma. Measured with immunoSEQ multiplex PCR; TCRdb has only the in-frame clones, and not every one. Here the sample spans over 4,000 clones, approximately 61% being singletons. Sequenced input: cells from a culture (not recorded whether cultured in vitro). These receptors were taken from a human donor with melanoma.

This chain joins TRBV3-1 (or the pseudogene TRBV3-2) and TRBJ2-5; D may be TRBD2 (5 bases). This CDR3 spans 15 amino acids. Trimming took off 0 bases at V and 5 bases at J, with 13 bases between the two ends. Germline CDR1 and CDR2: LGHDT and YNNKEL (reference sequence). The CDR3 sequence is CASSQDLASGETQYF. DNA of the CDR3: TGTGCCAGCAGCCAAGATCTGGCCTCGGGGGAGACCCAGTACTTC.

The genes are TRBV29-1 and TRBJ2-1; no firm D call. The germline CDR1 and CDR2 sequences are SQVTM and ANQGSEA. CDR3 length equals 8 residues. Here the CDR3 DNA reads TGCGGACGAGATGAGCAGTTCTTC. Translating gives CGRDEQFF.

The J gene is TRBJ1-5, the V gene TRBV6-2 or TRBV6-3, with D perhaps TRBD1 (5 bases). Germline loops: CDR1 MNHEY, CDR2 SVGEGT. This CDR3 has 14 residues. Trimming removed 5 bases from V and 3 bases from J, with 11 bases in between. Written as DNA, the CDR3 is TGTGCCAGCAGTAATCAGGGACCCAATCAGCCCCAGCATTTT. Protein sequence: CASSNQGPNQPQHF.

This sequence joins TRBV6-5 and TRBJ1-2; perhaps TRBD1 as D (5 bases). Trimming pared 0 bases from V and 7 bases from J, leaving 6 bases between. The CDR3 is made up of 12 amino acids. Germline V lookup: CDR1 MNHEY, CDR2 SVGAGI. This chain's CDR3 is CASSYSGVGYTF. The CDR3 coding sequence is TGTGCCAGCAGTTACTCAGGGGTTGGCTACACCTTC.

The rearrangement joins TRBV5-1 to TRBJ2-1; D uncertain. Between the trimmed V and J ends, which lost 1 base and 2 bases, there was a span of 7 bases. In germline, CDR1 is SGHRS, CDR2 YFSETQ. CDR3 size: 14 residues. The CDR3 is CASSLLDPYNEQFF. As DNA, the CDR3 is TGCGCCAGCAGCTTGCTAGATCCCTACAATGAGCAGTTCTTC.

The chain couples TRBV18 to TRBJ2-1; 7 bases align to TRBD2. J gave up 5 bases and V 3 bases, and 7 bases lay outside the gene matches. Germline CDR1 KGHSH, CDR2 LQKENI. This CDR3 region has 15 residues. The CDR3 DNA follows: TGTGCCAGCTCACCTCTAGGACTAGGGGACAATGAGCAGTTCTTC. Amino acids: CASSPLGLGDNEQFF.

This clone occurred a few times. V gene TRBV18 combines with J gene TRBJ2-7; either TRBD1 or TRBD2 may fit D (5 bases each). Trimming cost V 0 bases and J 0 bases, with 9 bases left between them. Germline V gene data show CDR1 as KGHSH and CDR2 as LQKENI. The CDR3 runs to 15 residues. The CDR3 is CASSPPGPGSYEQYF. DNA for the CDR3: TGTGCCAGCTCACCACCGGGACCGGGCTCCTACGAGCAGTACTTC.

In its sample, this clone was seen a few times. The CDR3 sequence is CASSPSMTGDYNEQFF. CDR3 in DNA: TGTGCCAGCTCACCAAGCATGACAGGAGACTACAATGAGCAGTTCTTC. The chain has TRBV18 and TRBJ2-1, with TRBD1 as a possible D gene (6 bases). Trimming pared 2 bases from V and 3 bases from J, leaving 14 bases between. The germline V gene has CDR1 KGHSH and CDR2 LQKENI. The CDR3 has 16 residues.

As concerns this clone: One junction end does not reproduce the germline sequence, and a read error may be involved. The chain combines TRBV7-8 with TRBJ1-4, with D maybe TRBD1 (6 bases). This CDR3 comprises 16 residues. Germline V gene data show CDR1 as SGHVS and CDR2 as FQNEAQ. In nucleotides, the CDR3 is TGTGCCAGCAGCTTCTGGACAGAGAGGGCTAAGGAAAAACTGTTTTTT. Its protein is CASSFWTERAKEKLFF.

J is TRBJ1-2 and V is TRBV7-3; unclear D gene. The V end was cut by 2 bases, the J end by 2 bases, with 9 bases between. CDR3 length: 14 residues. Germline V gives CDR1 SGHTA, CDR2 FQGTGA. The CDR3 here is CASSLAPGNYGYTF. The CDR3 bases are TGTGCCAGCAGCTTAGCCCCTGGGAACTATGGCTACACCTTC.

The rearrangement joins TRBV19 to TRBJ2-7, with D possibly matching TRBD2 (6 bases). Germline assignment: CDR1 LNHDA and CDR2 SQIVND (reference sequence). CDR3 length equals 16 residues. The V end was cut by 0 bases, the J end by 1 base, with 13 bases between. CDR3 in amino acids: CASSIDPLRGSYEQYF. The CDR3 DNA is TGTGCCAGTAGTATAGATCCCCTCCGGGGGTCCTACGAGCAGTACTTC.

The chain recombines TRBV4-2 with TRBJ1-3, with D tentatively TRBD1 (6 bases). Looked up from germline, CDR1 is LGHNA and CDR2 is YNFKEQ. Between the trimmed V and J ends, which lost 1 base and 0 bases, there was a span of 19 bases. The CDR3 runs 19 residues. CDR3 coding DNA: TGTGCCAGCAGCCAAGTGGCCAGCAGACAGGTTCACTCTGGAAACACCATATATTTT. Protein: CASSQVASRQVHSGNTIYF.

This chain links TRBV7-6 with TRBJ1-2, with D tentatively TRBD1 (6 bases). Trimming took 1 base from V and 7 from J, leaving 10 bases between them. This CDR3 has 13 amino acids. Germline loops: CDR1 SGHVS, CDR2 FNYEAQ. Here the CDR3 reads CASSLGTGSGYTF. The CDR3 DNA reads TGTGCCAGCAGCTTAGGCACAGGGTCTGGCTACACCTTC.

This clone was found a few times. This chain joins TRBV4-3 and TRBJ2-3; 7 positions match TRBD1. With 0 bases clipped from V and 1 base from J, the junction kept 10 bases outside the gene matches. There are 18 residues in the CDR3. Germline CDR1 reads LGHNA; CDR2 reads YSLEER. CDR3 in amino acids: CASSQDWAGGWGTDTQYF. CDR3 DNA sequence: TGCGCCAGCAGCCAAGATTGGGCAGGGGGATGGGGCACAGATACGCAGTATTTT.

The CDR3 DNA sequence: TGTGCCAGCAGCCAAGGACAGGGGGCCAACACCGGGGAGCTGTTTTTT. Amino acids: CASSQGQGANTGELFF. The chain couples TRBV4-2 to TRBJ2-2, with 10 positions matching TRBD1. This CDR3 is built from 16 residues. Germline loops: CDR1 LGHNA, CDR2 YNFKEQ. The ends lost 1 base at V and 2 bases at J; junction bases unmatched: 1.

Relative to its sample, this clone is medium-sized. V usage is TRBV9 and J usage is TRBJ2-7, with D perhaps TRBD1 or TRBD2 (5 bases each). The CDR3 is 12 amino acids. V was pared by 4 bases and J by 7 bases, with 12 bases between. Germline V CDR1 and CDR2: SGDLS, YYNGEE. Here the CDR3 DNA reads TGTGCCAGCAGCCCGGGACCGAGGGAGCAGTACTTC. Translated: CASSPGPREQYF. Using reference TRBV9 and TRBJ2-7 for the parts outside the CDR3, the full variable domain is DSGVTQTPKHLITATGQRVTLRCSPRSGDLSVYWYQQSLDQGLQFLIQYYNGEERAKGNILERFSAQQFPDLHSELNLSSLELGDSALYFCASSPGPREQYFGPGTRLTVT.

The chain combines TRBV27 with TRBJ2-3; D perhaps matches TRBD2 (5 bases). Looked up from germline, CDR1 is MNHEY and CDR2 is SMNVEV (reference sequence). V was shortened by 9 bases and J by 4 bases, with 17 bases between the two germline ends. The CDR3 is 14 residues long. This chain's CDR3 is CASRPGVGADTQYF. Here the CDR3 DNA reads TGTGCCAGTCGACCCGGGGTAGGCGCAGATACGCAGTATTTT.

The chain employs TRBV10-3 and TRBJ2-6, with 8 bases lining up with TRBD1. The trim removed 0 bases at V and 0 bases at J, leaving 4 bases unmatched. The CDR3 has 18 amino acids. The germline V gene has CDR1 ENHRY and CDR2 SYGVKD. CDR3 sequence reads: CAISESGTGFSGANVLTF. CDR3 nucleotide sequence: TGTGCCATCAGTGAGTCGGGGACAGGATTCTCTGGGGCCAACGTCCTGACTTTC.

This clone showed up just a few times. CDR3 in DNA: TGTGCCAGCAGTGGTTTGGGTGATGAGCAGTTCTTC. Translating it yields CASSGLGDEQFF. The chain is built from TRBV2 and TRBJ2-1; unclear D gene. This CDR3 contains 12 residues. Trimming cost V 4 bases and J 8 bases, with 9 bases left between them. Germline loops: CDR1 SNHLY, CDR2 FYNNEI. The full variable domain, rest sourced from reference TRBV2 and TRBJ2-1, is EPEVTQTPSHQVTQMGQEVILRCVPISNHLYFYWYRQILGQKVEFLVSFYNNEISEKSEIFDDQFSVERPDGSNFTLKIRSTKLEDSAMYFCASSGLGDEQFFGPGTRLTVL.

This clone is categorized as large (0.1 to 1%). This rearrangement joins TRBV19 to TRBJ2-1; D is perhaps TRBD1 (5 bases). Germline assignment: CDR1 LNHDA and CDR2 SQIVND (reference sequence). This CDR3 spans 11 amino acids. Trimming pared 7 bases from V and 4 bases from J, leaving 5 bases between. The CDR3 DNA follows: TGTGCCAGTAAGGGGTACAATGAGCAGTTCTTC. Encoded protein: CASKGYNEQFF.

This chain connects TRBV9 to TRBJ1-4; 10 bases match TRBD1. The CDR3 is made up of 16 amino acids. Germline-derived CDR1 and CDR2 are SGDLS and YYNGEE. V shed 2 bases and J 4 bases; nucleotides not matched to a gene: 5. The DNA of the CDR3 is TGTGCCAGCAGCGTTTCGACAGGGGGCAATAATGAAAAACTGTTTTTT. It specifies CASSVSTGGNNEKLFF.

CDR3 protein: CASSEYYAERLNEQYF. CDR3 nucleotides: TGTGCCAGCAGTGAATATTACGCAGAACGCCTGAACGAGCAGTACTTC. This rearrangement joins TRBV25-1 to TRBJ2-7, with D uncertain. Trimming removed 0 bases from V and 5 bases from J, with 17 bases in between. The CDR3 consists of 16 residues. Germline values: CDR1 MGHDK, CDR2 SYGVNS.